Listed here are 31 T cell receptor beta chains from one sample, sequenced in a study of blood T cells in healthy people across ages. With a J-beta primer mix and a sample-barcoded 5' primer, a second PCR ran 7 to 11 cycles. TCRdb re-analysed the 5' RACE reads in MiXCR, keeping a single row per CDR3 protein. The sample comprises 1,500,000 or so distinct CDR3 sequences, 40% to 45% of which are singletons, and just over 4% rests with the top ten. Sequencing used blood. Source of these receptors: a woman under 30 in good health.

This clonotype turned up a few times. The rearrangement joins TRBV4-3 to TRBJ2-1; D remains ambiguous. Germline V gives CDR1 LGHNA, CDR2 YSLEER. The CDR3 is made up of 16 amino acids. Trimming shortened V by 4 bases and J by 0 bases, and 13 bases separated the two germline ends. The CDR3, as DNA: TGCGCCAGCAGCCGCTTCCGTCGCGTCTCCTACAATGAGCAGTTCTTC. Amino acids: CASSRFRRVSYNEQFF.

This chain uses TRBV5-1 with TRBJ2-1; 10 nucleotides match TRBD2. The J call is in doubt because the DNA end fits TRBJ2-7 better. This CDR3 contains 19 residues. From germline, CDR1 is SGHRS and CDR2 YFSETQ. The CDR3 region has the DNA TGCGCCAGCAGCTTAGTGGGACTAGCGACCGGATGGGGATACAATGAGCAGTACTTC. This encodes CASSLVGLATGWGYNEQYF.

This chain uses TRBV6-5 with TRBJ2-4; 7 nucleotides align to TRBD2. Trimming removed 6 bases from V and 7 bases from J; junction bases left unmatched: 3. Germline V gene sequence: CDR1 MNHEY, CDR2 SVGAGI. This CDR3 is built from 12 residues. This CDR3 is CASRSGTNIQYF. The CDR3 bases are TGTGCCAGCAGGAGCGGGACGAACATTCAGTACTTC.

This clonotype was seen ten or more times. The chain recombines TRBV12-3 or TRBV12-4 with TRBJ1-2; 8 nucleotides align to TRBD1. With V trimmed by 4 bases and J by 8 bases, 6 bases remained unmatched. The CDR3 contains 13 residues. The CDR3, as DNA: TGTGCCAGCAGTTCTCGGACAGGGAACGGCTACACCTTC. It encodes CASSSRTGNGYTF.

The chain joins TRBV2 to TRBJ2-5; 8 nucleotides match TRBD1. This CDR3 spans 13 amino acids. The V segment lost 5 bases and the J segment 11 bases; nucleotides outside the gene matches: 10. Germline V CDR1 and CDR2: SNHLY, FYNNEI. The CDR3 DNA is TGTGCCAGCAGTCCCCAGGGGGCAAATGTGCAGTACTTC. It yields the protein CASSPQGANVQYF.

This clonotype showed up just a few times. Germline is not matched at one junction end, which may reflect a read error. The V call is TRBV4-3, the J call TRBJ2-5; TRBD2 might be the D (5 bases). The CDR3 sequence is 14 residues long. Germline V lookup: CDR1 LGHNA, CDR2 YSLEER. CDR3 bases: TGTGCCAGCAGCGCCGGTGGACTGCAAGAGACCCAGTACTTC. It specifies CASSAGGLQETQYF.

The rearrangement joins TRBV6-2 or TRBV6-3 to TRBJ1-2; 7 bases fit TRBD1. Germline V gives CDR1 MNHEY, CDR2 SVGEGT. V gave up 0 bases and J gave up 6 bases; unmatched junction bases: 4. The CDR3 runs to 14 residues. The CDR3 region is CASSYSMGQNGYTF. CDR3 nucleotides: TGTGCCAGCAGTTACTCGATGGGACAGAATGGCTACACCTTC.

The rearrangement uses TRBV28 and TRBJ1-2, with 8 bases lining up with TRBD1. Germline CDR1 MDHEN, CDR2 SYDVKM. V shed 6 bases, J shed 8 bases, and the junction held 17 bases outside the gene matches. This CDR3 comprises 16 residues. The CDR3 loop reads CASRRTGRLGPRGYTF. The CDR3 DNA reads as TGTGCCAGCAGGAGGACAGGGAGACTCGGGCCTAGAGGCTACACCTTC.

In its sample, this clonotype was seen many times. The rearrangement joins TRBV12-3 or TRBV12-4 to TRBJ2-1, with D maybe TRBD1 (5 bases). CDR3 length: 14 residues. V was shortened by 7 bases and J by 1 base, with 11 bases between the two germline ends. The CDR3 sequence: CASILRGSYNEQFF. CDR3 nucleotide sequence: TGTGCCAGCATTCTTAGGGGTTCCTACAATGAGCAGTTCTTC.

The gene calls are TRBV7-2 and TRBJ2-3; 12 positions agree with TRBD2. The CDR3 covers 18 residues. Germline CDR1 and CDR2: SGHTA and FQGNSA. Germline trimming cut 0 bases from V and 4 bases from J; bases unmatched to any gene: 8. CDR3 region: CASSLAPRTSGIADTQYF. The CDR3, as DNA: TGTGCCAGCAGCTTAGCGCCTAGGACTAGCGGGATCGCAGATACGCAGTATTTT.

The rearrangement joins TRBV3-1 to TRBJ1-2; 7 positions match TRBD1. Germline V gene sequence: CDR1 LGHDT, CDR2 YNNKEL (reference sequence). V trimming: 3 bases; J trimming: 2 bases; junction bases outside the gene matches: 3. The CDR3 contains 14 residues. The CDR3 DNA is TGTGCCAGCAGCCACCCGACAGGGAACTATGGCTACACCTTC. Translated: CASSHPTGNYGYTF.

The J gene is TRBJ2-7, the V gene TRBV7-6; D gene ambiguous. V was pared by 4 bases and J by 6 bases, with 7 bases between. CDR3 length: 11 residues. Germline CDR1 SGHVS, CDR2 FNYEAQ. For the CDR3, the DNA is TGTGCCAGCAGCTCGACCGCCGAGCAGTACTTC. This sequence encodes CASSSTAEQYF.

This clonotype was detected only a few times. The J gene is TRBJ1-2, the V gene TRBV11-2, with TRBD1 matching over 7 bases. Germline V gene lookup returns CDR1 SGHAT and CDR2 FQNNGV. V lost 3 bases and J lost 8; bases outside the gene matches: 3. The CDR3 contains 12 residues. The CDR3 DNA reads TGTGCCAGCAGCTTGACAGGGTGCGGCTACACCTTC. Encoded protein: CASSLTGCGYTF. The full variable domain, completed using reference TRBV11-2 and TRBJ1-2, is EAGVAQSPRYKIIEKRQSVAFWCNPISGHATLYWYQQILGQGPKLLIQFQNNGVVDDSQLPKDRFSAERLKGVDSTLKIQPAKLEDSAVYLCASSLTGCGYTFGSGTRLTVV.

This clonotype was seen a single time. V gene TRBV7-9 combines with J gene TRBJ1-1; the D is unclear. V lost 5 bases and J 7 bases, leaving 11 bases between the germline ends. The CDR3 is 12 residues long. CDR1 is SEHNR and CDR2 is FQNEAQ in the germline V gene (reference sequence). CDR3 nucleotides: TGTGCCAGCAGCCGTGGCCTCGATGAAGCTTTCTTT. It codes for CASSRGLDEAFF.

The V gene is TRBV29-1, the J gene TRBJ2-7; D gene unclear. Germline assignment: CDR1 SQVTM and CDR2 ANQGSEA. Trimming left V 4 bases short and J 3 bases short, with 7 bases between. The CDR3 has 11 amino acids. The CDR3 nucleotides are TGCAGCGTTGGTCAGGACTACGAGCAGTACTTC. Amino acids: CSVGQDYEQYF.

This clonotype was counted a few times. The chain uses TRBV10-3 and TRBJ1-5, with a possible D match to TRBD1 (6 bases). V was cut by 7 bases and J by 5 bases, with 12 bases left in between. This CDR3 region has 13 residues. Germline lookup yields CDR1 ENHRY and CDR2 SYGVKD. CDR3 in amino acids: CAITRGPDQPQHF. For the CDR3, the DNA is TGTGCCATCACCAGGGGTCCCGATCAGCCCCAGCATTTT.

The gene calls are TRBV5-1 and TRBJ1-2; TRBD1 matches at 9 bases. This CDR3 has 15 residues. J was trimmed by 6 bases and V by 1 base; bases with no gene match: 7. The germline CDR1 and CDR2 sequences are SGHRS and YFSETQ. The CDR3 region has the DNA TGCGCCAGCAGCTTGTGGGTACAGGGGGCGAATGGCTACACCTTC. It yields the protein CASSLWVQGANGYTF.

The rearrangement links TRBV7-9 to TRBJ1-6, with unresolved D. The CDR3 totals 12 residues. CDR1 and CDR2 (germline): SEHNR, FQNEAQ (reference sequence). The V gene lost 1 base and the J gene lost 11 bases, with 6 bases spanning the gap. The CDR3 DNA sequence: TGTGCCAGCAGCTTAGAGGGCACACCCCTCCACTTT. Its translation is CASSLEGTPLHF.

The rearrangement joins TRBV10-2 to TRBJ2-7, with 12 nucleotides matching TRBD1. Germline CDR1 and CDR2: WSHSY and SAAADI. J was trimmed by 4 bases and V by 2 bases; bases with no gene match: 3. The CDR3 runs to 15 residues. The CDR3 sequence: CASSETGQGAYEQYF. The CDR3 DNA is TGCGCCAGCAGTGAGACGGGACAGGGGGCTTACGAGCAGTACTTC.

This sequence joins TRBV3-1 and TRBJ2-3; maybe TRBD2 (7 bases). V dropped 1 base and J dropped 6 bases, with 17 bases sitting between them. CDR1 LGHDT and CDR2 YNNKEL come from the germline V gene (reference sequence). The CDR3 length is 16 residues. The CDR3 sequence: CASSQGGGLEVDTQYF. In nucleotides, the CDR3 is TGTGCCAGCAGCCAAGGCGGGGGCCTGGAAGTCGATACGCAGTATTTT.

This chain uses TRBV5-1 with TRBJ2-1; 7 bases fit TRBD2. The germline gives CDR1 SGHRS, CDR2 YFSETQ. The junction had 4 bases not matched to a gene; V was cut back by 3 bases and J by 4 bases. CDR3 length equals 14 residues. As DNA, the CDR3 is TGCGCCAGCAGCTCTGGGGGACTATACAATGAGCAGTTCTTC. Translated: CASSSGGLYNEQFF. Full variable domain (remainder filled in from reference TRBV5-1 and TRBJ2-1): KAGVTQTPRYLIKTRGQQVTLSCSPISGHRSVSWYQQTPGQGLQFLFEYFSETQRNKGNFPGRFSGRQFSNSRSEMNVSTLELGDSALYLCASSSGGLYNEQFFGPGTRLTVL.

This chain links TRBV11-2 with TRBJ2-3, with TRBD2 identical over 9 bases. Trimming removed 6 bases from V and 4 bases from J; junction bases left unmatched: 8. Germline lookup yields CDR1 SGHAT and CDR2 FQNNGV. The CDR3 is made up of 15 amino acids. The CDR3 loop is CASRRIAGEADTQYF. As DNA, the CDR3 is TGTGCCAGCAGACGTATAGCGGGAGAGGCAGATACGCAGTATTTT.

This clonotype was detected only a few times. This chain joins TRBV12-3 or TRBV12-4 and TRBJ1-4; maybe TRBD1 (5 bases). V lost 3 bases and J 3 bases, leaving 8 bases between the germline ends. CDR3 size: 14 residues. In DNA form, the CDR3 reads TGTGCCAGCAGTTTTGGGGGGTCTAATGAAAAACTGTTTTTT. Protein product: CASSFGGSNEKLFF.

This chain connects TRBV27 to TRBJ2-1; D is ambiguous. The CDR3 extends over 12 amino acids. V was shortened by 4 bases and J by 10 bases, with 11 bases between the two germline ends. CDR1 MNHEY and CDR2 SMNVEV come from the germline V gene (reference sequence). CDR3: CASSSGPLEQFF. CDR3 nucleotide sequence: TGTGCCAGCAGTTCCGGACCTCTGGAGCAGTTCTTC.

The table lists this clonotype with a few counts. The chain is built from TRBV6-6 and TRBJ2-5; TRBD1 matches 7 bases. The V gene's germline CDR1 is MNHNY and CDR2 SVGAGI (reference sequence). The CDR3 totals 14 residues. J was trimmed by 4 bases and V by 6 bases; bases with no gene match: 8. The CDR3 sequence is CASRIRDSGETQYF. CDR3 in DNA: TGTGCCAGCAGGATCCGGGACAGCGGAGAGACCCAGTACTTC.

This clonotype was found a few times. V usage is TRBV27 and J usage is TRBJ2-1; a possible D gene is TRBD1 (5 bases). Germline-derived CDR1 and CDR2 are MNHEY and SMNVEV (reference sequence). The length of the CDR3 is 14 residues. The ends were cut back, 3 bases at V and 5 bases at J, with 11 bases in the middle. The chain's CDR3 is CASSLGRADNEQFF. Here the CDR3 DNA reads TGTGCCAGCAGTTTGGGCAGGGCAGACAATGAGCAGTTCTTC.

This clonotype was counted only a few times. This chain uses TRBV11-2 with TRBJ2-5, with 8 positions matching TRBD2. The CDR3 length is 15 residues. The trim removed 5 bases at V and 4 bases at J, leaving 9 bases unmatched. CDR1 SGHAT and CDR2 FQNNGV come from the germline V gene. The CDR3 reads CASSIFLAGGETQYF. CDR3 bases: TGTGCCAGCAGCATATTCCTAGCGGGTGGAGAGACCCAGTACTTC.

There are a few counts of this clonotype. The chain carries TRBV7-9 and TRBJ2-1, with D possibly being TRBD1 (6 bases). V shed 5 bases and J shed 8 bases, with 16 bases lying between them. Looked up from germline, CDR1 is SEHNR and CDR2 is FQNEAQ (reference sequence). The length of the CDR3 is 14 residues. DNA for the CDR3: TGTGCCAGCAGCCGTACAGGGCCGGGGCATGAGCAGTTCTTC. This sequence encodes CASSRTGPGHEQFF. Supplemented by reference TRBV7-9 and TRBJ2-1, the full variable domain reads DTGVSQNPRHKITKRGQNVTFRCDPISEHNRLYWYRQTLGQGPEFLTYFQNEAQLEKSRLLSDRFSAERPKGSFSTLEIQRTEQGDSAMYLCASSRTGPGHEQFFGPGTRLTVL.

V gene TRBV4-3 combines with J gene TRBJ2-7; D may be TRBD1 (6 bases). V lost 4 bases to trimming and J lost 0 bases, with 13 bases between them. CDR1 is LGHNA and CDR2 is YSLEER in the germline V gene. This CDR3 region has 15 residues. The CDR3 DNA follows: TGCGCCAGCAGCCCCTCGGACAGCTCCTCCTACGAGCAGTACTTC. Translation gives CASSPSDSSSYEQYF.

The chain has TRBV4-1 and TRBJ2-1; perhaps TRBD2 as D (5 bases). Trimming cost V 3 bases and J 8 bases, with 20 bases left between them. CDR3 length equals 16 residues. The V gene's germline CDR1 is MGHRA and CDR2 YSYEKL. In nucleotides, the CDR3 is TGCGCCAGCAGCCACCAAGCGGTAGGGCTACGGTATGAGCAGTTCTTC. This encodes CASSHQAVGLRYEQFF.

About this clonotype: One end of the junction does not line up with germline, which may come from a read error. The chain is built from TRBV7-9 and TRBJ1-2, with 8 positions matching TRBD1. Germline CDR1 SEHNR, CDR2 FQNEAQ (reference sequence). The CDR3 consists of 16 residues. The CDR3 region is CASSLALTGQVYDYTF. The CDR3 bases are TGTGCCAGCAGCTTAGCGCTAACGGGACAGGTCTATGACTACACCTTC.